Listed below are T cell receptor beta chains from one sample, sequenced in a study of early T cells in non-severe SARS-CoV-2 infection. TCRdb processed the 5' RACE reads anew with MiXCR; each CDR3 protein has one entry. This sample has more than 85,000 distinct CDR3 sequences, with roughly 12% found just once. The specimen comprised whole blood, sampled at baseline. The receptors shown here come from an adult who was a healthcare worker with PCR-confirmed SARS-CoV-2 infection or an uninfected control (not recorded which). Both conserved end residues are part of each CDR3. A D gene is named only where the DNA matches it firmly. The size field is filled for only some rows; it gives once, few, many or a size class.

CDR3 DNA,CDR3 protein,clone size,J gene,D gene,V gene
TGTGCCAGCAGTTTAGTTACAGGGCTGGAAGCTTTCTTT,CASSLVTGLEAFF,many,TRBJ1-1,NA,TRBV12-3/TRBV12-4
TGTGCCAGCAGTTTTCAAGGGGGAAGCGAAAAACTGTTTTTT,CASSFQGGSEKLFF,NA,TRBJ1-4,NA,TRBV12-3/TRBV12-4
TGCGCCAGCAGCTTACGACTAGCGGGAGTAGATACGCAGTATTTT,CASSLRLAGVDTQYF,NA,TRBJ2-3,TRBD2,TRBV5-1
TGCAGTGCTAGAGAAACAGGGATATATAATTCACCCCTCCACTTT,CSARETGIYNSPLHF,few,TRBJ1-6,NA,TRBV20-1
TGTGCTAGCAGCCCCGGGACAGCGGTTTCCTCCTACGAGCAGTACTTC,CASSPGTAVSSYEQYF,many,TRBJ2-7,TRBD1,TRBV7-7
TGTGCCAGCACCCACCGCGGGAGGGCCCCCGGGGAGCTGTTTTTT,CASTHRGRAPGELFF,few,TRBJ2-2,TRBD2,TRBV2
TGCAGTGCTAGAGAATTGGGACACTTAAGCCTCAATGGCTACACCTTC,CSARELGHLSLNGYTF,NA,TRBJ1-2,NA,TRBV20-1
TGTGCCAGCAGCCAGGGGACCCCTAACTACGAGCAGTACTTC,CASSQGTPNYEQYF,few,TRBJ2-7,NA,TRBV3-1
TGTGCCAGCAGTGAATTTGCACAGGTGACAGGCTCACCCCAGCATTTT,CASSEFAQVTGSPQHF,NA,TRBJ1-5,NA,TRBV6-1
TGTGCCAGCACGAGGCAGGACAGGGTGACTGAGACCCAGTACTTC,CASTRQDRVTETQYF,many,TRBJ2-5,TRBD1,TRBV6-1
TGTGCCAGTCGGAGGGGGCCGAACACCGGGGAGCTGTTTTTT,CASRRGPNTGELFF,many,TRBJ2-2,NA,TRBV6-5
TGTGCCATTGCCAACAAGCCCTACGAGCAGTACTTC,CAIANKPYEQYF,few,TRBJ2-7,NA,TRBV12-3/TRBV12-4
TGTGCCAGCACTCTGCAAAGTAGCGCGAACAATGAGCAGTTCTTC,CASTLQSSANNEQFF,few,TRBJ2-1,NA,TRBV2
TGTGCCAGCAAAAGCCCTTTAGGCCCCGCGGGGGACTCGGGCTACACCTTC,CASKSPLGPAGDSGYTF,NA,TRBJ1-2,NA,TRBV7-9
TGCAGTGCTAGGGCTGGGCCTGCGGGTGAGCAGTTCTTC,CSARAGPAGEQFF,few,TRBJ2-1,NA,TRBV20-1
TGTGCCAGTAGTACGACAGGGGGCTACGAGCAGTACTTC,CASSTTGGYEQYF,few,TRBJ2-7,TRBD1,TRBV19
TGTGCCAGCAGCTCTGTCACAGGGTACTCCTACAATGAGCAGTTCTTC,CASSSVTGYSYNEQFF,NA,TRBJ2-1,NA,TRBV9
TGTGCCAGCAATGACATCCCCGGGGAGCTGTTTTTT,CASNDIPGELFF,few,TRBJ2-2,NA,TRBV6-1
TGTGCCAGCTCACCAGGGAACAGCCCTTCTGGCTATGGCTACACCTTC,CASSPGNSPSGYGYTF,few,TRBJ1-2,NA,TRBV18
TGTGCCAGCAGTTTAAATCCAGGGGCCTTCACTGAAGCTTTCTTT,CASSLNPGAFTEAFF,many,TRBJ1-1,NA,TRBV27
TGTGCCAGCAGCTCAGTCCCGGGACTAGCGGGGGCAACCCTCTCCGGGGCCAACGTCCTGACTTTC,CASSSVPGLAGATLSGANVLTF,many,TRBJ2-6,TRBD2,TRBV5-5
TGCGCCAGCAGCCTCGGGACGGCTGTGAGCAATCAGCCCCAGCATTTT,CASSLGTAVSNQPQHF,few,TRBJ1-5,NA,TRBV4-1
TGTGCCAGCAGCCTCTGGGGCCAGGGGGTGATCCCTACTTTCTTT,CASSLWGQGVIPTFF,NA,TRBJ1-1,TRBD1,TRBV7-2
TGCAGTGCTAGACGGGACAGGGGAAGGGAGCAGTACTTC,CSARRDRGREQYF,NA,TRBJ2-7,TRBD1,TRBV20-1
TGCAGCTTGATAGGTCTATACAATGAGCAGTTCTTC,CSLIGLYNEQFF,many,TRBJ2-1,NA,TRBV29-1
TGCGCCAGCAGCCAAGGAGGAAATTCTGAAAACACCATATATTTT,CASSQGGNSENTIYF,NA,TRBJ1-3,NA,TRBV4-1
TGTGCCAGCAGCTTAGCGCTGGCTAGGAGCACAGATACGCAGAATTTT,CASSLALARSTDTQNF,NA,TRBJ2-3,NA,TRBV7-2
TGCGCCAGCAGCCAAGGCAGGGGGGCGGACACTGAAGCTTTCTTT,CASSQGRGADTEAFF,few,TRBJ1-1,TRBD1,TRBV4-1
TGTGCCAGCAGCTTGGGGGGCTTGAACACTGAAGCTTTCTTT,CASSLGGLNTEAFF,NA,TRBJ1-1,NA,TRBV7-9
TGTGCCAGCAGTTTGGACCGACAAGGGTTGTTTAACTATGGCTACACCTTC,CASSLDRQGLFNYGYTF,NA,TRBJ1-2,NA,TRBV12-3/TRBV12-4
TGTGCCAGTAGGAAGGACAGGACCTACGAGCAGTACTTC,CASRKDRTYEQYF,NA,TRBJ2-7,TRBD1,TRBV19
TGTGCCAGCAGCTTTTTTGGGGGGAAAGAGACCCAGTACTTC,CASSFFGGKETQYF,once,TRBJ2-5,NA,TRBV11-2
TGCAGTGCTCTGAGGCGGAGAGGGAGTGGCAATCAGCCCCAGCATTTT,CSALRRRGSGNQPQHF,few,TRBJ1-5,NA,TRBV20-1
TGTGCCAGCAGCCCCATCCTCCTAGGGGACGAGCAGTACTTC,CASSPILLGDEQYF,NA,TRBJ2-7,NA,TRBV7-6
TGTGCCAGCAGCTTCCCACGGATCAAGGGGCGCACTGAAGCTTTCTTT,CASSFPRIKGRTEAFF,few,TRBJ1-1,NA,TRBV7-9
TGTGCCAGCAGAGGGGAAATTCACTCGTCCGATACGCAGTATTTT,CASRGEIHSSDTQYF,NA,TRBJ2-3,NA,TRBV6-1
TGCAGTGCTAGAGCGAGGGTTTTGATCTACGAGCAGTACTTC,CSARARVLIYEQYF,many,TRBJ2-7,NA,TRBV20-1
TGTGCCAGCAGTTCCTCCGGTGCGCCCCAGCATTTT,CASSSSGAPQHF,NA,TRBJ1-5,NA,TRBV7-9
TGCAGCGTTGAAAGCGCGGACGAGGCCCAGTACTTC,CSVESADEAQYF,NA,TRBJ2-5,NA,TRBV29-1
TGTGCCAGCAGTTTATTATCCCGACAGGGAGGCTACACCTTC,CASSLLSRQGGYTF,NA,TRBJ1-2,TRBD1,TRBV27
TGTGCCAGCAGCCAAGACTTTGTCCCTGGTCAGCCCCAGCATTTT,CASSQDFVPGQPQHF,many,TRBJ1-5,NA,TRBV3-1
TGTGCCATTTCCCGGGACAGGCAACATTCACCCCTCCACTTT,CAISRDRQHSPLHF,NA,TRBJ1-6,TRBD1,TRBV2
TGCAGCGTTGGGGACGGGATTAGGGGTGGATATGGCTACACCTTC,CSVGDGIRGGYGYTF,few,TRBJ1-2,NA,TRBV29-1
TGTGCCAGCAGCTCCTACCTCGGCGGGGGGTACAATGAGCAGTTCTTC,CASSSYLGGGYNEQFF,many,TRBJ2-1,TRBD2,TRBV7-2
TGTGCCAGCAGTCGGAACAGGGATCAGCCCCAGCATTTT,CASSRNRDQPQHF,many,TRBJ1-5,NA,TRBV27
TGTGCCAGCAGCCCCCTCAGGGACTCTGGGGCCAACGTCCTGACTTTC,CASSPLRDSGANVLTF,few,TRBJ2-6,NA,TRBV12-3/TRBV12-4
TGTGCCAGTAAGACTGCCCAGAGCACAGATACGCAGTATTTT,CASKTAQSTDTQYF,few,TRBJ2-3,NA,TRBV2
TGTGCCAGCAGCGAAGCCCCGTGGGGACAGGGACAAGCTTTCTTT,CASSEAPWGQGQAFF,few,TRBJ1-1,TRBD1,TRBV9
TGCAGTGCTAGTCCGGACATCCCGCTCTCGTATGGCTACACCTTC,CSASPDIPLSYGYTF,NA,TRBJ1-2,NA,TRBV20-1
TGTGCCAGCAGCTCGCTGGACAGGGTGAGAGGTGGGCACGAGCAGTACTTC,CASSSLDRVRGGHEQYF,many,TRBJ2-7,TRBD1,TRBV7-3
TGTGCCAGCAGTTCCTCTTCCGGGACAGGGTTCGGCGAGCAGTACTTC,CASSSSSGTGFGEQYF,NA,TRBJ2-7,TRBD1,TRBV28
TGTGCCAGCAGCCGGATCCCGGGACTAGAGGGTGAGCAGTTCTTC,CASSRIPGLEGEQFF,many,TRBJ2-1,TRBD2,TRBV6-5
TGTGCCAGCAGTTTTGGGTCGGGAGTGGGAGAGACCCAGTACTTC,CASSFGSGVGETQYF,many,TRBJ2-5,NA,TRBV28
TGTGCCAGCAGTTCAGCACTGACTAGCGGGAGGGTCGGGGAGCAGTTCTTC,CASSSALTSGRVGEQFF,many,TRBJ2-1,TRBD2,TRBV12-3/TRBV12-4
TGTGCCAGCAGCTTCGGCGGGAGGTCTTGGGGTGAGCAGTTCTTC,CASSFGGRSWGEQFF,once,TRBJ2-1,TRBD2,TRBV11-2